The 18 T cell receptor beta chains listed next were all sequenced from one sample in a study of blood T cell repertoires in COVID-19. Only in-frame clones appear in the TCRdb table, and some are missing; sequencing was by immunoSEQ multiplex PCR. The sample lists 290,000 or so clones; around 90% were seen once. The sample taken for sequencing was PBMCs or T cells enriched from blood (not recorded which). These receptors all come from a woman aged 18-29 years with acute COVID-19.

This clone was counted a single time. V gene TRBV18 combines with J gene TRBJ2-1; TRBD2 aligns across 14 bases. The V gene end was trimmed by 3 bases and the J gene end by 1 base; junction bases not matched to a gene: 8. The CDR3 runs to 19 residues. Germline V lookup: CDR1 KGHSH, CDR2 LQKENI. This CDR3 is CASSPMTSGRAGSYNEQFF. CDR3 in DNA: TGTGCCAGCTCACCCATGACTAGCGGGAGGGCCGGGTCCTACAATGAGCAGTTCTTC. Looking up the rest from reference TRBV18 and TRBJ2-1 gives the full variable domain: NAGVMQNPRHLVRRRGQEARLRCSPMKGHSHVYWYRQLPEEGLKFMVYLQKENIIDESGMPKERFSAEFPKEGPSILRIQQVVRGDSAAYFCASSPMTSGRAGSYNEQFFGPGTRLTVL.

This chain's CDR3 is CASSLLGTEAFF. The CDR3 nucleotides read TGTGCCAGCAGTTTACTCGGCACTGAAGCTTTCTTT. The V gene is TRBV27, the J gene TRBJ1-1; D remains ambiguous. Germline V CDR1 and CDR2: MNHEY, SMNVEV (reference sequence). The CDR3 is 12 amino acids. V dropped 2 bases and J dropped 4 bases, with 5 bases sitting between them.

The rearrangement joins TRBV3-1 (or the pseudogene TRBV3-2) to TRBJ1-5; D perhaps matches TRBD1 (6 bases). CDR1 LGHDT and CDR2 YNNKEL come from the germline V gene (reference sequence). This CDR3 spans 16 amino acids. Trimming took off 1 base at V and 0 bases at J, with 10 bases between the two ends. The CDR3 region has the DNA TGTGCCAGCAGCCAAGGGGGGCCCTATAGCAATCAGCCCCAGCATTTT. Translating gives CASSQGGPYSNQPQHF.

The chain has TRBV28 and TRBJ1-5; 7 bases are a match to TRBD1. V shed 4 bases, J shed 7 bases, and the junction held 7 bases outside the gene matches. CDR1 and CDR2 from the germline V gene are MDHEN and SYDVKM. This CDR3 has 14 amino acids. For the CDR3, the DNA is TGTGCCAGCAGTTCAGAGGGGGCCAGACAGCCCCAGCATTTT. It codes for CASSSEGARQPQHF.

The count of this clone is one. V is TRBV9 and J is TRBJ1-3, with D unclear. Trimming removed 7 bases at V and 0 bases at J, with 11 bases between. This CDR3 contains 14 residues. Germline V gene sequence: CDR1 SGDLS, CDR2 YYNGEE. CDR3 DNA: TGTGCCAGCTCTATCGCTGGCTCTGGAAACACCATATATTTT. Translation: CASSIAGSGNTIYF.

V is TRBV15 and J is TRBJ1-4; no reliable D call. The V end was cut by 5 bases, the J end by 3 bases, with 13 bases between. Per the germline V gene, CDR1 is LNHNV and CDR2 is YYDKDF (reference sequence). CDR3 length: 15 residues. The CDR3 here is CATSQRQSANEKLFF. The CDR3 DNA reads TGTGCCACCAGCCAGAGGCAGTCCGCTAATGAAAAACTGTTTTTT.

This chain connects TRBV27 to TRBJ2-7; the match to TRBD1 covers 11 bases. Per germline, CDR1 MNHEY and CDR2 SMNVEV (reference sequence). Trimming at V came to 5 bases and at J to 4 bases, leaving 10 bases not matched to a gene. The CDR3 loop spans 16 amino acids. The CDR3 DNA reads as TGTGCCAGCAGTGTCTCTCCGGGACAGGGGGTGTACGAGCAGTACTTC. Translation: CASSVSPGQGVYEQYF.

The rearrangement joins TRBV7-9 to TRBJ2-1, with 8 bases aligning to TRBD2. This CDR3 contains 14 residues. The germline V gene encodes CDR1 SEHNR and CDR2 FQNEAQ (reference sequence). Germline trimming cut 6 bases from V and 5 bases from J; bases unmatched to any gene: 6. The CDR3 region is CASSSGIQHNEQFF. The CDR3 bases are TGTGCCAGCAGTAGCGGGATTCAGCACAATGAGCAGTTCTTC.

The chain combines TRBV3-1 (or the pseudogene TRBV3-2) with TRBJ1-3, with 9 bases that match TRBD1. The germline gives CDR1 LGHDT, CDR2 YNNKEL (reference sequence). The CDR3 is 16 amino acids. The V and J ends lost 4 bases and 0 bases, in that order; junction bases with no gene match: 4. CDR3 region: CASSPRDRDSGNTIYF. The DNA for the CDR3 is TGTGCCAGCAGCCCCCGGGACAGGGACTCTGGAAACACCATATATTTT.

Turning to this clone: One junction end disagrees with the germline gene, perhaps due to a read error. V gene TRBV6-5 combines with J gene TRBJ1-2; TRBD1 aligns across 7 bases. This CDR3 is 12 amino acids long. Per germline, CDR1 MNHEY and CDR2 SVGAGI. CDR3 loop: CASSYYRGGYTF. DNA of the CDR3: TGTGCCAGCAGCTACTACAGGGGCGGCTACACCTTC.

The chain couples TRBV27 to TRBJ2-7; 7 bases are shared with TRBD1. The CDR3 totals 14 residues. Germline trimming cut 6 bases from V and 5 bases from J; bases unmatched to any gene: 10. Germline values: CDR1 MNHEY, CDR2 SMNVEV (reference sequence). The DNA for the CDR3 is TGTGCCAGCAGGATAGGGGACAGTCGCGACGAGCAGTACTTC. It translates to CASRIGDSRDEQYF.

CDR3 sequence: CASSKDLRDPLKYGYTF. For the CDR3, the DNA is TGTGCCAGCAGCAAAGATTTGCGGGACCCCCTTAAGTATGGCTACACCTTC. The chain recombines TRBV21-1 with TRBJ1-2. TRBV21-1 is a pseudogene segment. The CDR3 runs to 17 residues.

The genes are TRBV6-5 and TRBJ2-1; D gene unclear. The germline gives CDR1 MNHEY, CDR2 SVGAGI. CDR3 length: 15 residues. V lost 6 bases, J lost 7 bases, and 19 bases lay in between. DNA of the CDR3: TGTGCCAGCAGGGTAACCTTTGAGATCAGGAATGAGCAGTTCTTC. Residues: CASRVTFEIRNEQFF.

This chain connects TRBV7-3 to TRBJ2-7; 10 bases match TRBD2. Trimming at V came to 4 bases and at J to 5 bases, leaving 8 bases not matched to a gene. Germline V lookup: CDR1 SGHTA, CDR2 FQGTGA. This CDR3 spans 15 amino acids. The CDR3 DNA sequence: TGTGCCAGCAGCTCTCTAGCGGGAGTTGGGCACGAGCAGTACTTC. Translating gives CASSSLAGVGHEQYF.

This clone was seen a handful of times. This sequence joins TRBV19 and TRBJ1-2, with TRBD1 matching over 7 bases. Germline assignment: CDR1 LNHDA and CDR2 SQIVND (reference sequence). The junction had 4 bases not matched to a gene; V was cut back by 6 bases and J by 3 bases. This CDR3 comprises 13 residues. CDR3 sequence (DNA): TGTGCCAGTAGATTTACAGGGGACTATGGCTACACCTTC. It translates to CASRFTGDYGYTF.

The chain recombines TRBV4-1 with TRBJ1-5; the match to TRBD1 covers 9 bases. The V segment lost 0 bases and the J segment 3 bases; nucleotides outside the gene matches: 3. Germline-derived CDR1 and CDR2 are MGHRA and YSYEKL. The CDR3 runs to 16 residues. The chain's CDR3 is CASSQEDRGNNQPQHF. DNA for the CDR3: TGCGCCAGCAGCCAAGAGGACAGGGGAAACAATCAGCCCCAGCATTTT.

The genes are TRBV28 and TRBJ2-1; 7 nucleotides agree with TRBD2. CDR1 and CDR2 from the germline V gene are MDHEN and SYDVKM. The CDR3 has 19 amino acids. The V segment lost 5 bases and the J segment 0 bases; nucleotides outside the gene matches: 16. CDR3 nucleotide sequence: TGTGCCAGCAGTAGTATAGGGACTATACTTAGAAGCTCCTACAATGAGCAGTTCTTC. This gives the protein CASSSIGTILRSSYNEQFF. Full variable domain (rest looked up from reference TRBV28 and TRBJ2-1): DVKVTQSSRYLVKRTGEKVFLECVQDMDHENMFWYRQDPGLGLRLIYFSYDVKMKEKGDIPEGYSVSREKKERFSLILESASTNQTSMYLCASSSIGTILRSSYNEQFFGPGTRLTVL.

The chain has TRBV6-2 or TRBV6-3 and TRBJ2-5; 8 nucleotides agree with TRBD2. CDR1 and CDR2 (germline): MNHEY, SVGEGT. Trimming took 4 bases from V and 1 from J; bases not matched to a gene: 2. The CDR3 sequence is 14 residues long. As DNA, the CDR3 is TGTGCCAGCAGTTTCAGCGGGAGCCAAGAGACCCAGTACTTC. Protein: CASSFSGSQETQYF.